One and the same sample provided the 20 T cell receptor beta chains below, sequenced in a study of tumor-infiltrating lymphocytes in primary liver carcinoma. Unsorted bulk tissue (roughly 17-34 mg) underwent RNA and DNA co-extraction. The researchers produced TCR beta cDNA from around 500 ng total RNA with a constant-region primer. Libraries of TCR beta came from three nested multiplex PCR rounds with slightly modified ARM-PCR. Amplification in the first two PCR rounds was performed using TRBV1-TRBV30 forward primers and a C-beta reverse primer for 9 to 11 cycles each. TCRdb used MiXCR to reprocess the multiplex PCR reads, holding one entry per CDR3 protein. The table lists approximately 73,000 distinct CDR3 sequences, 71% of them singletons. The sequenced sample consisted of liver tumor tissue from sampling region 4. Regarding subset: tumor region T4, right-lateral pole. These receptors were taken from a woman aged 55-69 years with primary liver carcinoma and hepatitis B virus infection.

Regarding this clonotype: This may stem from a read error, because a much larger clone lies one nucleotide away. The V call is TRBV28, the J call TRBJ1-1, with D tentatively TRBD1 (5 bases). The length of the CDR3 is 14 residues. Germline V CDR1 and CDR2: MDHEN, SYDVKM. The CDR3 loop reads CTSREAGKDTEAFF. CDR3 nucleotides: TGTACCAGCAGAGAGGCAGGGAAGGACACTGAAGCTTTCTTT.

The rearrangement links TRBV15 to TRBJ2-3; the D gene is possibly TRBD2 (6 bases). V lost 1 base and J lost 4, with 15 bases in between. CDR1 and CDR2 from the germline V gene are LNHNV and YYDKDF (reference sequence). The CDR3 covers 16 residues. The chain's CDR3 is CATSRGRDWQSDTQYF. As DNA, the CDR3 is TGTGCCACCAGCAGAGGCCGGGACTGGCAATCAGATACGCAGTATTTT.

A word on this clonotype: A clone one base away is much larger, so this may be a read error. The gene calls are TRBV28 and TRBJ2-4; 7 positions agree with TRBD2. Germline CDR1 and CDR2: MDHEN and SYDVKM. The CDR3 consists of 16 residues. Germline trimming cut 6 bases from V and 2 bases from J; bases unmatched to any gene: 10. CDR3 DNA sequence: TGTGCCAGCAGCGAGTCTAGCGGAAGAACCAAAAACATTCAGTACTTC. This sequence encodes CASSESSGRTKNIQYF. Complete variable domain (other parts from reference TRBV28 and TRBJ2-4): DVKVTQSSRYLVKRTGEKVFLECVQDMDHENMFWYRQDPGLGLRLIYFSYDVKMKEKGDIPEGYSVSREKKERFSLILESASTNQTSMYLCASSESSGRTKNIQYFGAGTRLSVL.

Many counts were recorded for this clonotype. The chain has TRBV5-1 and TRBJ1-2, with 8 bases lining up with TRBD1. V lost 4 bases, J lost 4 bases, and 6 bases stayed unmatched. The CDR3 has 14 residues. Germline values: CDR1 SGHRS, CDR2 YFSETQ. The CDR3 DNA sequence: TGCGCCAGCAGCCTGGACAGGGCCGCCTATGGCTACACCTTC. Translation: CASSLDRAAYGYTF.

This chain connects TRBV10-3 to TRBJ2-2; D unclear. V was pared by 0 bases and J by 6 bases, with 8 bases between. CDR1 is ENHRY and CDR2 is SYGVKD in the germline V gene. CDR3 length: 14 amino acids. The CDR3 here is CAISESDQPGELFF. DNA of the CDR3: TGTGCCATCAGTGAGTCAGACCAACCCGGGGAGCTGTTTTTT.

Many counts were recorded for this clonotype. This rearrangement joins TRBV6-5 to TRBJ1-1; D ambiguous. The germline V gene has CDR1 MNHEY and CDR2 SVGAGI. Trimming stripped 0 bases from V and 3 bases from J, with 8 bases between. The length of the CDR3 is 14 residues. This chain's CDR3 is CASSYSTGDTEAFF. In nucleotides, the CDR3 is TGTGCCAGCAGTTACTCGACCGGGGACACTGAAGCTTTCTTT.

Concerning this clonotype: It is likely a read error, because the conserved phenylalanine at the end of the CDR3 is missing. The CDR3 is CASSAARGRQPQHL. In DNA form, the CDR3 reads TGTGCCAGCAGTGCAGCGCGGGGGAGACAGCCCCAGCATCTT. The rearrangement links TRBV2 to TRBJ1-5; tentatively, D is TRBD1 (5 bases). The CDR3 runs 14 residues. Trimming took 4 bases from V and 7 from J, leaving 14 bases between them. Germline CDR1 and CDR2: SNHLY and FYNNEI.

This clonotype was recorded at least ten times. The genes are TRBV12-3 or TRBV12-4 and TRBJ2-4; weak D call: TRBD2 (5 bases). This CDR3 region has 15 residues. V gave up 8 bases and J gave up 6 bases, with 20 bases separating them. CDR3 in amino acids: CASYPEEASRNIQYF. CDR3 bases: TGTGCCAGCTATCCCGAGGAGGCGAGCCGAAACATTCAGTACTTC.

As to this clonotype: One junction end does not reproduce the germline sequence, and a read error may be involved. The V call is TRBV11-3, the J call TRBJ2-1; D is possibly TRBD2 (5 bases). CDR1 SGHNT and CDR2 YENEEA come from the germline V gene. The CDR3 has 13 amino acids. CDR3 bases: TGTGCCTGCAGTCTCGGGGTCTACAATGAGCAGTTCTTC. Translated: CACSLGVYNEQFF.

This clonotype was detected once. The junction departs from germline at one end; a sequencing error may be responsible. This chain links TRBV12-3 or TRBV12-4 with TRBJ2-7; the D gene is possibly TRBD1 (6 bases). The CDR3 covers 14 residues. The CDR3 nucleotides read TGTGTCAGCAGTTCCAACAGGGTGCACGACGCGCAGTACTTC. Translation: CVSSSNRVHDAQYF.

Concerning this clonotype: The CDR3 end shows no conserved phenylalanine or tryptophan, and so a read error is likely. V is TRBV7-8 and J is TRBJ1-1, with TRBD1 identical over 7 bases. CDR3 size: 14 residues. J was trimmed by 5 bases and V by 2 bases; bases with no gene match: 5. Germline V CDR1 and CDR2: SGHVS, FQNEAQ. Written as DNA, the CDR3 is TGTGCCAGCAGCTTATCACAGGGGAGGACTGAAGCTTTCTAT. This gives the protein CASSLSQGRTEAFY.

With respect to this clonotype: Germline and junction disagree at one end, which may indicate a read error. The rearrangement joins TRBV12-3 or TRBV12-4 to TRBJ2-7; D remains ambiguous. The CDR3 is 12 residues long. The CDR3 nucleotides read TGTGCAAGCAGTTATGAGGTCCACGAGCAGTACTTC. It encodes CASSYEVHEQYF.

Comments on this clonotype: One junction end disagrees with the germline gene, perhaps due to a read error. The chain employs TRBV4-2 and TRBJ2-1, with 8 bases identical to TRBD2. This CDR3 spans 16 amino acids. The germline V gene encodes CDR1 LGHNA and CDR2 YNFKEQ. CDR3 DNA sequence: TGTACCAGCAGCCAAGAAGGGCCTAGCGGGCCCAATGAGCAGTTCTTC. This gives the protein CTSSQEGPSGPNEQFF.

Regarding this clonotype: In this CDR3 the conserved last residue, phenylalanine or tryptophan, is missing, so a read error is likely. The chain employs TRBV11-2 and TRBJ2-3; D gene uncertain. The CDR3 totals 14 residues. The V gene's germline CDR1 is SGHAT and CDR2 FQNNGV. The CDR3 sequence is CACSLKLDADTQYY. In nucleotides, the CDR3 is TGTGCCTGCAGCTTAAAATTGGACGCAGATACGCAGTATTAC.

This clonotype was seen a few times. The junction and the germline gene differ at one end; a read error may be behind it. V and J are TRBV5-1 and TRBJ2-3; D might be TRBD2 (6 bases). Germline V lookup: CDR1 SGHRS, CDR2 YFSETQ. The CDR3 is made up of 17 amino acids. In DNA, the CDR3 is TGCACCAGCAGCTTCGCGGTAGCGGAGTGGAGCACAGATACGCAGTATTTT. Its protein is CTSSFAVAEWSTDTQYF.

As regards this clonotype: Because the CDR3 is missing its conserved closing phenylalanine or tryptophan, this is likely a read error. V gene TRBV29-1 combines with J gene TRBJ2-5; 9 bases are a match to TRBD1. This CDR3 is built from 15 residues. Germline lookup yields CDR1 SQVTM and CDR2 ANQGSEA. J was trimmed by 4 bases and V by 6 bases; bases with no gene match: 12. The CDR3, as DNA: TGCAGCGTAGAGGGGACAGGGTCTTCCCTAGAGACCCAGTACTTA. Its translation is CSVEGTGSSLETQYL.

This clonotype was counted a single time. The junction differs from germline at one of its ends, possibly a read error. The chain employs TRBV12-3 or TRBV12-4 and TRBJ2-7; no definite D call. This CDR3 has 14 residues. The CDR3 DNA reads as TGTGCCAGCAGTTTAGCTGCTGGGTCCTACGAGCAGCACTTT. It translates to CASSLAAGSYEQHF.

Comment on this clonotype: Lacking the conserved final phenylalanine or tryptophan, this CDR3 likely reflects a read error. This chain's CDR3 is CATKTSNTGDLFV. CDR3 nucleotide sequence: TGTGCCACCAAAACTTCTAACACCGGGGATCTGTTTGTT. The genes are TRBV6-6 and TRBJ2-2, with D perhaps TRBD2 (5 bases). Germline lookup yields CDR1 MNHNY and CDR2 SVGAGI (reference sequence). CDR3 length: 13 residues.

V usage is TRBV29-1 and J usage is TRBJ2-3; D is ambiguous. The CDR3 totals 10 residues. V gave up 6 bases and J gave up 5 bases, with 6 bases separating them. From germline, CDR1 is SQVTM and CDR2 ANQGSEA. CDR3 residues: CSVDGDTQYF. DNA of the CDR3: TGCAGCGTGGATGGAGATACGCAGTATTTT.

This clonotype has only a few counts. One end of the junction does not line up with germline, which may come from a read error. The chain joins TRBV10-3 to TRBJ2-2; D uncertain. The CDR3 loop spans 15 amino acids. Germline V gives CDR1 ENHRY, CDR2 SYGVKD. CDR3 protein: CAIRGTETNTGELFF. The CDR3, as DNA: TGTGCCATCAGGGGAACGGAAACGAACACTGGGGAGCTGTTTTTT.